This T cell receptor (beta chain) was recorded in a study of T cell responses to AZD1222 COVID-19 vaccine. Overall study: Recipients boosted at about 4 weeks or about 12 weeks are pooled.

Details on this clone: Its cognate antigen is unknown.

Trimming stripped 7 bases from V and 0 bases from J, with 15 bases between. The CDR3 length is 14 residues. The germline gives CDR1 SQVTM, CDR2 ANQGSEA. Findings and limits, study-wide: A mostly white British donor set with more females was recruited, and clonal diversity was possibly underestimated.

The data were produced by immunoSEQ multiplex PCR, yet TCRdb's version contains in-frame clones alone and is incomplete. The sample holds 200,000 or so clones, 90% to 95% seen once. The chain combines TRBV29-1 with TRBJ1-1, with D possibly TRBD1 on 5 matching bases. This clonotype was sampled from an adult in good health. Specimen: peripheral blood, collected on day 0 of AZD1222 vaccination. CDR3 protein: CSAPLTGVNTEAFF. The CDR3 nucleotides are TGCAGCGCCCCGCTAACAGGCGTGAACACTGAAGCTTTCTTT. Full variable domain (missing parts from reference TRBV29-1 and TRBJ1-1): SAVISQKPSRDICQRGTSLTIQCQVDSQVTMMFWYRQQPGQSLTLIATANQGSEATYESGFVIDKFPISRPNLTFSTLTVSNMSPEDSSIYLCSAPLTGVNTEAFFGQGTRLTVV.